This T cell receptor (beta chain) was captured by sequencing in a study of OX40 agonist ivuxolimab in advanced cancers. About the study: Patients with hepatocellular carcinoma, melanoma, renal cell or head and neck cancer made up the dose-escalation patients. Study-level results: Some of the lowest clonal expansion was seen in partial responders at 0.1-3.0 mg/kg.

The V and J ends lost 6 bases and 2 bases, in that order; junction bases with no gene match: 1. CDR1 SNHLY and CDR2 FYNNEI come from the germline V gene. This CDR3 comprises 13 residues. Produced via immunoSEQ multiplex PCR; TCRdb's table is partial and in-frame only. The table lists 65,000 to 75,000 clones, about 88% of them singletons, with under 2.5% in the top ten. Autoimmune disease history or systemic immunosuppression was exclusionary. Sampled blood was obtained at baseline, cycle 4 day 1, and cycle 7 day 1. A single count supports this clone. Its target is not known. Sequencing used CD4+ or CD8+ T cells sorted from blood, obtained in a trial of the OX40 agonist ivuxolimab. The V and J genes are TRBV2 and TRBJ1-5, with TRBD1 matching 7 bases. This clonotype was obtained from an adult with an advanced solid tumor such as melanoma, head and neck, liver or kidney cancer. In nucleotides, the CDR3 is TGTGCCAGCAGGACAGGGCGCAATCAGCCCCAGCATTTT. Encoded protein: CASRTGRNQPQHF.